Below, 28 T cell receptor beta chains from the same sample are listed, as sequenced in a study of blood T cell repertoires in COVID-19. Assay used: immunoSEQ multiplex PCR; TCRdb lists only in-frame clones, some missing. The table records roughly 45,000 clones, around 79% of them present only once. Material: peripheral blood. The source is a woman in her sixties or seventies with acute or convalescent COVID-19.

This chain joins TRBV19 and TRBJ2-7, with TRBD2 as a possible D gene (5 bases). Germline V lookup: CDR1 LNHDA, CDR2 SQIVND (reference sequence). V dropped 1 base and J dropped 0 bases, with 10 bases sitting between them. The CDR3 is 15 residues long. This chain's CDR3 is CASSIALASSYEQYF. CDR3 nucleotides: TGTGCCAGTAGTATAGCTTTAGCGAGCTCCTACGAGCAGTACTTC.

The genes are TRBV6-2 or TRBV6-3 and TRBJ1-1, with D hard to call. The germline V and J ends were trimmed by 0 bases and 1 base, with 6 bases remaining between them. The CDR3 covers 14 residues. Germline V gene data show CDR1 as MNHEY and CDR2 as SVGEGT. CDR3 region: CASSYSQSNTEAFF. The DNA for the CDR3 is TGTGCCAGCAGTTACTCTCAGTCGAACACTGAAGCTTTCTTT.

V and J are TRBV3-1 (or the pseudogene TRBV3-2) and TRBJ1-5; TRBD1 might be the D (6 bases). V was clipped by 1 base and J by 7 bases, with 14 bases between them. The CDR3 contains 15 residues. Germline CDR1 is LGHDT and CDR2 is YNNKEL (reference sequence). CDR3 in amino acids: CASSQGYREWQPQHF. The CDR3 nucleotides read TGTGCCAGCAGCCAAGGATACAGGGAGTGGCAGCCCCAGCATTTT.

Points on this clone: At one end the junction does not follow the germline gene, possibly because of a read error. The sample holds other DNA sequences that translate to the same CDR3. The chain carries TRBV5-6 and TRBJ2-3; 11 positions agree with TRBD2. This CDR3 region has 16 residues. Germline assignment: CDR1 SGHDT and CDR2 YYEEEE. The CDR3 region has the DNA TGTGCCAGTAGCTTACTAGCGGGGGATGTTATAGATACGCAGTATTTT. Translation gives CASSLLAGDVIDTQYF.

The chain is built from TRBV6-5 and TRBJ2-7; 11 nucleotides agree with TRBD1. The CDR3 loop spans 16 amino acids. Germline lookup yields CDR1 MNHEY and CDR2 SVGAGI. Trimming removed 2 bases from V and 3 bases from J; junction bases left unmatched: 6. The CDR3 sequence: CASSYPGTGGGYEQYF. In DNA, the CDR3 is TGTGCCAGCAGTTACCCGGGGACAGGGGGGGGCTACGAGCAGTACTTC.

This chain uses TRBV12-5 with TRBJ2-7; 10 nucleotides align to TRBD1. The V and J ends lost 2 bases and 4 bases, in that order; junction bases with no gene match: 2. The CDR3 is 14 residues long. The germline V gene has CDR1 LGHNT and CDR2 FRNRAP. CDR3 sequence: CASGLSGQGYEQYF. The CDR3 bases are TGTGCTAGTGGTTTGTCGGGACAGGGGTACGAGCAGTACTTC.

This chain joins TRBV15 and TRBJ1-2, with D hard to call. This CDR3 is 15 amino acids long. Per germline, CDR1 LNHNV and CDR2 YYDKDF (reference sequence). V lost 5 bases, J lost 8 bases, and 21 bases lay in between. DNA for the CDR3: TGTGCCACCAGCGCACAGAGGCAGGTTGGAGGAGGCTACACCTTC. Protein sequence: CATSAQRQVGGGYTF.

This chain links TRBV6-2 or TRBV6-3 with TRBJ1-1, with D possibly TRBD1 on 6 matching bases. The CDR3 has 13 residues. V lost 5 bases to trimming and J lost 6 bases, with 13 bases between them. Germline CDR1 is MNHEY and CDR2 is SVGEGT. The CDR3 sequence is CASSRTAGAEAFF. CDR3 nucleotide sequence: TGTGCCAGCAGTCGGACAGCGGGGGCTGAAGCTTTCTTT.

This clone has a handful of counts. The chain employs TRBV27 and TRBJ2-1; TRBD1 matches 9 bases. Germline assignment: CDR1 MNHEY and CDR2 SMNVEV (reference sequence). This CDR3 has 15 amino acids. The V and J ends lost 5 bases and 8 bases, in that order; junction bases with no gene match: 10. CDR3 nucleotides: TGTGCCAGCAGTAGGGGACCGGGACAGGGCCATGAGCAGTTCTTC. It codes for CASSRGPGQGHEQFF.

J is TRBJ2-7 and V is TRBV5-1, with D tentatively TRBD2 (6 bases). Germline V CDR1 and CDR2: SGHRS, YFSETQ. Trimming shortened V by 0 bases and J by 7 bases, and 14 bases separated the two germline ends. The CDR3 length is 14 residues. This chain's CDR3 is CASSLALGGDEQYF. The CDR3 region has the DNA TGCGCCAGCAGCTTGGCCCTGGGAGGAGATGAGCAGTACTTC.

This chain connects TRBV7-3 to TRBJ2-3; D is unresolved. Germline loops: CDR1 SGHTA, CDR2 FQGTGA. V was shortened by 4 bases and J by 2 bases, with 7 bases between the two germline ends. The length of the CDR3 is 13 residues. The CDR3 coding sequence is TGTGCCAGCAGCTCTACCAACACAGATACGCAGTATTTT. This gives the protein CASSSTNTDTQYF.

The chain employs TRBV12-5 and TRBJ2-7, with D possibly TRBD2 on 5 matching bases. The V gene lost 6 bases and the J gene lost 7 bases, with 22 bases spanning the gap. The CDR3 consists of 15 residues. The germline V gene has CDR1 LGHNT and CDR2 FRNRAP. The CDR3 bases are TGTGCTAGTGGCCAATCCGCCGGGAACCCGGGAGAGCAGTACTTC. This sequence encodes CASGQSAGNPGEQYF. The full variable domain, its missing parts supplied by reference TRBV12-5 and TRBJ2-7, is DARVTQTPRHKVTEMGQEVTMRCQPILGHNTVFWYRQTMMQGLELLAYFRNRAPLDDSGMPKDRFSAEMPDATLATLKIQPSEPRDSAVYFCASGQSAGNPGEQYFGPGTRLTVT.

This clone appeared a few times. The junction does not match germline at one end; this may be a read error. CDR3 in DNA: TGTGCCAGCAGTTACACTGAAACCGGGACTGGTCATCGATTC. Its translation is CASSYTETGTGHRF. This rearrangement joins TRBV6-2 or TRBV6-3 to TRBJ2-7; a weak D match, TRBD2 (6 bases). The germline V gene has CDR1 MNHEY and CDR2 SVGEGT. The CDR3 has 14 amino acids.

The chain links TRBV19 to TRBJ1-1; possibly TRBD1 for D (6 bases). The ends were cut back, 7 bases at V and 4 bases at J, with 13 bases in the middle. The germline gives CDR1 LNHDA, CDR2 SQIVND (reference sequence). The CDR3 is 13 amino acids. In nucleotides, the CDR3 is TGTGCCAGTAACCCGGGGGGCGGCACTGAAGCTTTCTTT. Translating gives CASNPGGGTEAFF.

V and J are TRBV6-1 and TRBJ1-3; D remains ambiguous. Germline CDR1 MNHNS, CDR2 SASEGT. V dropped 1 base and J dropped 4 bases, with 11 bases sitting between them. The CDR3 sequence is 15 residues long. CDR3 in DNA: TGTGCCAGCAGTGAAGAGAGGTTAGCCGGAAACACCATATATTTT. As protein: CASSEERLAGNTIYF.

J is TRBJ1-1 and V is TRBV23-1, with 7 bases aligning to TRBD1. TRBV23-1 is classed as an ORF, of uncertain function. With V trimmed by 6 bases and J by 0 bases, 4 bases remained unmatched. The CDR3 runs to 14 residues. The CDR3 sequence is CASRIRGVNTEAFF. In nucleotides, the CDR3 is TGCGCCAGCAGAATCAGGGGGGTGAACACTGAAGCTTTCTTT.

The rearrangement links TRBV11-1 to TRBJ2-6, with D possibly TRBD1 on 5 matching bases. The V end lost 0 bases, the J end lost 4 bases, and 7 bases lay between the germline ends. The CDR3 length is 15 residues. The germline V gene has CDR1 SGHAT and CDR2 FQDESV (reference sequence). For the CDR3, the DNA is TGTGCCAGCAGCTTAGCCAGGGCAGGGGCCAACGTCCTGACTTTC. Protein sequence: CASSLARAGANVLTF.

The chain is built from TRBV3-1 (or the pseudogene TRBV3-2) and TRBJ1-1, with D uncertain. Between the trimmed V and J ends, which lost 1 base and 1 base, there was a span of 10 bases. The CDR3 consists of 15 residues. Germline V gives CDR1 LGHDT, CDR2 YNNKEL (reference sequence). The CDR3 nucleotides are TGTGCCAGCAGCCAAGTTCCTACTGCGAACACTGAAGCTTTCTTT. It specifies CASSQVPTANTEAFF.

The chain combines TRBV6-2 or TRBV6-3 with TRBJ1-1; D might be TRBD1 (5 bases). The V gene's germline CDR1 is MNHEY and CDR2 SVGEGT. V was cut by 0 bases and J by 1 base, with 6 bases left in between. The CDR3 length is 14 residues. The CDR3 region has the DNA TGTGCCAGCAGTTACTCCGGGGGGAACACTGAAGCTTTCTTT. Translation gives CASSYSGGNTEAFF.

This clone was recorded only once. The chain recombines TRBV6-4 with TRBJ1-2; perhaps TRBD1 as D (6 bases). The CDR3 runs to 15 residues. V lost 4 bases to trimming and J lost 4 bases, with 16 bases between them. The germline gives CDR1 MRHNA, CDR2 SNTAGT. As DNA, the CDR3 is TGTGCCAGCAGTGCCGAAACAGGGCCGCCCTATGGCTACACCTTC. Translating gives CASSAETGPPYGYTF.

This clone was counted a single time. The rearrangement uses TRBV14 and TRBJ1-2, with D unresolved. Germline loops: CDR1 SGHDN, CDR2 FVKESK. This CDR3 has 14 residues. Trimming left V 0 bases short and J 2 bases short, with 7 bases between. The CDR3 region is CASSQDHRNYGYTF. CDR3 coding DNA: TGTGCCAGCAGCCAAGATCACCGGAACTATGGCTACACCTTC.

J is TRBJ1-2 and V is TRBV24-1, with a tentative D call TRBD1 (5 bases). The germline V gene has CDR1 KGHDR and CDR2 SFDVKD. V shed 1 base and J shed 8 bases, with 10 bases lying between them. This CDR3 is built from 13 residues. The CDR3 is CATSDFGAEGYTF. CDR3 sequence (DNA): TGTGCCACCAGTGATTTTGGGGCTGAGGGCTACACCTTC.

The rearrangement links TRBV5-6 to TRBJ2-3; TRBD2 agrees at 8 bases. The V segment lost 4 bases and the J segment 6 bases; nucleotides outside the gene matches: 7. Looked up from germline, CDR1 is SGHDT and CDR2 is YYEEEE. The CDR3 runs to 14 residues. DNA for the CDR3: TGTGCCAGCAGCCCCGGGGGGGCTCGGGATACGCAGTATTTT. Protein product: CASSPGGARDTQYF.

The rearrangement joins TRBV5-1 to TRBJ2-5; D is undetermined. The ends were cut back, 1 base at V and 10 bases at J, with 20 bases in the middle. The length of the CDR3 is 15 residues. Germline assignment: CDR1 SGHRS and CDR2 YFSETQ. In DNA form, the CDR3 reads TGCGCCAGCAGCTTGAACTACCCGAACCAAGACGGCCAGTACTTC. Translation gives CASSLNYPNQDGQYF.

This clone was picked up a small number of times. The gene calls are TRBV27 and TRBJ1-5; D gene uncertain. Trimming took off 0 bases at V and 1 base at J, with 7 bases between the two ends. The germline CDR1 and CDR2 sequences are MNHEY and SMNVEV (reference sequence). The CDR3 length is 15 residues. CDR3 nucleotides: TGTGCCAGCAGTTTATCGCCGGAGAGCAATCAGCCCCAGCATTTT. Translation gives CASSLSPESNQPQHF.

This rearrangement joins TRBV11-2 to TRBJ1-2; 7 nucleotides agree with TRBD1. V gave up 3 bases and J gave up 6 bases; unmatched junction bases: 4. Germline V gene lookup returns CDR1 SGHAT and CDR2 FQNNGV. This CDR3 contains 13 residues. CDR3 loop: CASSLRQGDGYTF. The CDR3 bases are TGTGCCAGCAGCTTGAGACAGGGCGATGGCTACACCTTC.

Notes on this clone: A junction boundary mismatches the germline segment, possibly from a read error. The identical CDR3 is also encoded by other nucleotide sequences in the sample. J is TRBJ2-7 and V is TRBV4-1, with TRBD1 matching over 8 bases. The length of the CDR3 is 14 residues. CDR1 and CDR2 from the germline V gene are MGHRA and YSYEKL. The CDR3 DNA sequence: TGCGCTAGCAGCCAGCAGGACAGGGACTACGAGCAGTACTTC. Translated: CASSQQDRDYEQYF.

V gene TRBV7-3 combines with J gene TRBJ2-2, with D hard to call. V was shortened by 2 bases and J by 7 bases, with 5 bases between the two germline ends. Germline V gene sequence: CDR1 SGHTA, CDR2 FQGTGA. This CDR3 is 12 amino acids long. CDR3 nucleotides: TGTGCCAGCAGCTTATATAACGGGGAGCTGTTTTTT. As protein: CASSLYNGELFF.